One and the same sample provided the 7 T cell receptor beta chains below, sequenced in a study of CD8+ T cells in alopecia areata. Once RNA had been extracted, it was reverse transcribed into cDNA to act as the sequencing template. Clones were sequenced by immunoSEQ multiplex PCR, and TCRdb holds only the in-frame ones, with some missing. The table records 200,000 or so clones, roughly three fifths of them present only once. Sequenced input: CD8+ T cells sorted from blood. These receptors were obtained from a human donor in good health.

CDR3 region: CASSTSGGGAGVLETQYF. The CDR3 DNA sequence: TGTGCCAGCAGTACCTCTGGCGGGGGGGCCGGGGTGTTAGAGACCCAGTACTTC. The chain is built from TRBV27 and TRBJ2-5; TRBD2 matches at 9 bases. Germline CDR1 and CDR2: MNHEY and SMNVEV (reference sequence). V trimming: 5 bases; J trimming: 4 bases; junction bases outside the gene matches: 17. The CDR3 has 18 amino acids.

This rearrangement joins TRBV7-8 to TRBJ1-1; a possible D gene is TRBD1 (5 bases). Deletions cut 5 bases from V and 4 bases from J, with 8 bases between. Germline V gene sequence: CDR1 SGHVS, CDR2 FQNEAQ. The CDR3 spans 12 residues. CDR3 amino acids: CASSRGATEAFF. The CDR3 nucleotides read TGTGCCAGCAGCCGCGGGGCCACTGAAGCTTTCTTT.

The gene calls are TRBV7-9 and TRBJ1-6; perhaps TRBD1 as D (6 bases). Germline V lookup: CDR1 SEHNR, CDR2 FQNEAQ (reference sequence). The V gene lost 2 bases and the J gene lost 9 bases, with 17 bases spanning the gap. The length of the CDR3 is 16 residues. CDR3 amino acids: CASSLHTGFRASPLHF. The DNA for the CDR3 is TGTGCCAGCAGCTTACACACAGGGTTTCGTGCTTCACCCCTCCACTTT. Full variable domain (missing parts from reference TRBV7-9 and TRBJ1-6): DTGVSQNPRHKITKRGQNVTFRCDPISEHNRLYWYRQTLGQGPEFLTYFQNEAQLEKSRLLSDRFSAERPKGSFSTLEIQRTEQGDSAMYLCASSLHTGFRASPLHFGNGTRLTVT.

The CDR3: CSVVTGIVSYEQYF. CDR3 nucleotide sequence: TGCAGCGTTGTGACGGGGATCGTCTCGTACGAGCAGTACTTC. This rearrangement joins TRBV29-1 to TRBJ2-7, with D maybe TRBD2 (5 bases). Germline CDR1 is SQVTM and CDR2 is ANQGSEA. The CDR3 is 14 residues long. V lost 4 bases to trimming and J lost 4 bases, with 17 bases between them.

The V call is TRBV7-9, the J call TRBJ2-7; D might be TRBD1 (6 bases). The CDR3 spans 12 residues. Trimming shortened V by 0 bases and J by 12 bases, and 12 bases separated the two germline ends. Germline lookup yields CDR1 SEHNR and CDR2 FQNEAQ (reference sequence). DNA for the CDR3: TGTGCCAGCAGCTTAGCCGACAGGCCGGGGTACTTC. This translates into CASSLADRPGYF.

This chain links TRBV7-9 with TRBJ1-2, with TRBD1 as a possible D gene (5 bases). V lost 6 bases to trimming and J lost 4 bases, with 18 bases between them. The CDR3 has 15 residues. Per the germline V gene, CDR1 is SEHNR and CDR2 is FQNEAQ (reference sequence). CDR3 amino acids: CASRGANLPGYGYTF. CDR3 nucleotides: TGTGCCAGCAGAGGGGCCAACTTGCCAGGCTATGGCTACACCTTC.

The chain recombines TRBV30 with TRBJ2-1, with TRBD1 matching 8 bases. CDR3 size: 14 residues. Per the germline V gene, CDR1 is GTSNPN and CDR2 is SVGIG (reference sequence). V shed 5 bases and J 6 bases; nucleotides not matched to a gene: 9. The CDR3 region is CAWQGALGGNEQFF. CDR3 nucleotides: TGTGCCTGGCAGGGGGCTTTGGGTGGCAATGAGCAGTTCTTC.